The 28 T cell receptor beta chains given below trace back to one sample, sequenced in a study of T cell repertoires in cytomegalovirus infection. A single record per CDR3 protein comes from TCRdb applying MiXCR to the reads. The sample includes 250,000 to 300,000 distinct CDR3 sequences, over 20% of them seen just once. The sample taken for sequencing was PBMCs. The receptors were gathered from a human donor in good health (CMV status not recorded). Some clones in this sample may be carry-over from other donors' samples.

The V gene is TRBV12-3 or TRBV12-4, the J gene TRBJ2-7; D possibly corresponds to TRBD2 (5 bases). The CDR3 has 14 residues. V lost 1 base, J lost 2 bases, and 9 bases lay in between. The CDR3 is CASSLGMGAYEQYF. The CDR3 DNA reads as TGTGCCAGCAGTTTAGGAATGGGAGCCTACGAGCAGTACTTC.

This clonotype was observed a handful of times. V gene TRBV7-4 combines with J gene TRBJ2-7; D gene uncertain. Trimming removed 1 base at V and 0 bases at J, with 10 bases between. The CDR3 length is 15 residues. Germline V gene data show CDR1 as SGHVT and CDR2 as SQSDAQ. The CDR3 reads CASSLEAAVSYEQYF. The DNA of the CDR3 is TGTGCCAGCAGCTTAGAGGCCGCAGTCTCCTACGAGCAGTACTTC.

In this sample, this clonotype turned up a few times. In nucleotides, the CDR3 is TGTGCCAGCAGTTACTGGGCTGGATCCTATGGCTACACCTTC. Its translation is CASSYWAGSYGYTF. The chain recombines TRBV6-5 with TRBJ1-2; D not certain. The CDR3 loop spans 14 amino acids. The germline V gene encodes CDR1 MNHEY and CDR2 SVGAGI. V was cut by 1 base and J by 4 bases, with 10 bases left in between.

This chain connects TRBV10-2 to TRBJ1-2, with D possibly TRBD1 on 5 matching bases. From germline, CDR1 is WSHSY and CDR2 SAAADI. Trimming cost V 6 bases and J 0 bases, with 17 bases left between them. CDR3 length equals 16 residues. CDR3 residues: CASRARVSRTNYGYTF. CDR3 coding DNA: TGCGCCAGCAGGGCCAGGGTCTCGCGGACTAACTATGGCTACACCTTC.

This clonotype was seen many times. The chain is built from TRBV7-9 and TRBJ1-1; D remains ambiguous. The CDR3 consists of 13 residues. The V and J ends lost 4 bases and 1 base respectively, with 7 bases between them. Germline lookup yields CDR1 SEHNR and CDR2 FQNEAQ (reference sequence). The CDR3: CASSSAGNTEAFF. Written as DNA, the CDR3 is TGTGCCAGCAGCTCAGCAGGGAACACTGAAGCTTTCTTT.

The genes are TRBV29-1 and TRBJ2-5; no firm D call. The CDR3 has 12 amino acids. Trimming stripped 6 bases from V and 1 base from J, with 9 bases between. Looked up from germline, CDR1 is SQVTM and CDR2 is ANQGSEA. In DNA, the CDR3 is TGCAGCGTGGCAGGCGGCCAAGAGACCCAGTACTTC. This encodes CSVAGGQETQYF.

CDR3 sequence: CASSLSPGDGYTF. In DNA form, the CDR3 reads TGTGCCAGCAGTTTATCCCCAGGCGATGGCTACACCTTC. The chain carries TRBV12-3 or TRBV12-4 and TRBJ1-2; no firm D call. Deletions cut 2 bases from V and 6 bases from J, with 10 bases between. This CDR3 has 13 amino acids.

This chain connects TRBV20-1 to TRBJ1-5, with a weak D call TRBD1 (5 bases). The V gene's germline CDR1 is DFQATT and CDR2 SNEGSKA (reference sequence). There are 16 residues in the CDR3. V gave up 5 bases and J gave up 0 bases, with 17 bases separating them. CDR3 nucleotide sequence: TGCAGTGCTCGTGATCAGGGCCGGTATAGCAATCAGCCCCAGCATTTT. It encodes CSARDQGRYSNQPQHF.

This clonotype was detected ten times or more. The chain employs TRBV7-2 and TRBJ2-1; 8 nucleotides line up with TRBD2. Per the germline V gene, CDR1 is SGHTA and CDR2 is FQGNSA. V gave up 5 bases and J gave up 1 base; unmatched junction bases: 4. This CDR3 has 15 amino acids. The CDR3 sequence is CASSQLAASYNEQFF. The CDR3 region has the DNA TGTGCCAGCAGCCAACTAGCGGCTTCCTACAATGAGCAGTTCTTC.

This clonotype was seen a few times. V gene TRBV18 combines with J gene TRBJ2-5; no definite D call. In germline, CDR1 is KGHSH, CDR2 LQKENI. This CDR3 is 13 amino acids long. V lost 2 bases, J lost 2 bases, and 6 bases lay in between. CDR3 DNA: TGTGCCAGCTCACCATGGGTACAAGAGACCCAGTACTTC. Translated, it gives CASSPWVQETQYF.

The chain links TRBV12-3 or TRBV12-4 to TRBJ2-7; TRBD1 is a possible D gene (6 bases). The CDR3 contains 13 residues. V was shortened by 4 bases and J by 6 bases, with 13 bases between the two germline ends. The CDR3 DNA sequence: TGTGCCAGCAGTTCCGACAGGCCCCTCGAGCAGTACTTC. Residues: CASSSDRPLEQYF.

This clonotype was detected ten times or more. The V gene is TRBV28, the J gene TRBJ2-1; a possible D gene is TRBD2 (5 bases). V was trimmed by 6 bases and J by 9 bases, leaving 15 bases between them. Per germline, CDR1 MDHEN and CDR2 SYDVKM. The CDR3 contains 13 residues. The CDR3 here is CASRSPSRGEQFF. The CDR3 nucleotides read TGTGCCAGCAGGTCTCCGTCACGGGGTGAGCAGTTCTTC.

V usage is TRBV29-1 and J usage is TRBJ2-2; no definite D call. V shed 2 bases and J shed 3 bases, with 10 bases lying between them. CDR1 and CDR2 from the germline V gene are SQVTM and ANQGSEA. The CDR3 length is 14 residues. CDR3 in amino acids: CSVEKGLDTGELFF. As DNA, the CDR3 is TGCAGCGTTGAAAAAGGGCTCGACACCGGGGAGCTGTTTTTT.

The CDR3 nucleotides are TGTGCCAGCTCGCTGGACAATGGCGTTCAGCCCCAGCATTTT. Encoded protein: CASSLDNGVQPQHF. The chain carries TRBV18 and TRBJ1-5; maybe TRBD1 (5 bases). The CDR3 loop spans 14 amino acids. V lost 6 bases to trimming and J lost 6 bases, with 15 bases between them. CDR1 is KGHSH, CDR2 LQKENI, per germline.

This clonotype has a handful of counts. The V and J genes are TRBV28 and TRBJ2-3, with 11 bases that match TRBD2. Germline loops: CDR1 MDHEN, CDR2 SYDVKM. Trimming at V came to 6 bases and at J to 10 bases, leaving 9 bases not matched to a gene. The CDR3 runs 14 residues. CDR3 DNA: TGTGCCAGCAGCTCCGTCGGACTAGCGGGCCCGCAGTATTTT. Translating gives CASSSVGLAGPQYF. Full variable domain (outside the CDR3, taken from reference TRBV28 and TRBJ2-3): DVKVTQSSRYLVKRTGEKVFLECVQDMDHENMFWYRQDPGLGLRLIYFSYDVKMKEKGDIPEGYSVSREKKERFSLILESASTNQTSMYLCASSSVGLAGPQYFGPGTRLTVL.

This clonotype was recorded at least ten times. This rearrangement joins TRBV7-2 to TRBJ1-2; 7 bases agree with TRBD1. This CDR3 comprises 15 residues. Germline V gene lookup returns CDR1 SGHTA and CDR2 FQGNSA. V shed 5 bases and J 6 bases; nucleotides not matched to a gene: 12. The CDR3, as DNA: TGTGCCAGCAGCATCAGGGGACAGACCTACGATGGCTACACCTTC. Protein product: CASSIRGQTYDGYTF.

The genes are TRBV6-5 and TRBJ2-7; possible D gene TRBD1, 5 bases. V lost 2 bases and J 6 bases, leaving 17 bases between the germline ends. The CDR3 loop spans 15 amino acids. Germline CDR1 is MNHEY and CDR2 is SVGAGI. CDR3 loop: CASSYRSQAVTEQYF. The DNA for the CDR3 is TGTGCCAGCAGTTACAGGTCACAGGCCGTTACCGAGCAGTACTTC.

This clonotype was counted ten times or more. V gene TRBV7-2 combines with J gene TRBJ1-3; D remains unclear. The germline V gene has CDR1 SGHTA and CDR2 FQGNSA. The CDR3 length is 16 residues. Trimming shortened V by 8 bases and J by 2 bases, and 19 bases separated the two germline ends. CDR3 nucleotide sequence: TGTGCCAGCGGAGAGAGATTTAGGTTCCCTGGAAACACCATATATTTT. Its protein product is CASGERFRFPGNTIYF.

In its sample, this clonotype was seen a few times. The J gene is TRBJ1-1, the V gene TRBV19; 8 bases map to TRBD1. Germline CDR1 is LNHDA and CDR2 is SQIVND (reference sequence). The CDR3 loop spans 16 amino acids. The V and J ends lost 4 bases and 6 bases, in that order; junction bases with no gene match: 13. CDR3 protein: CASSTIDRGDMAEAFF. Here the CDR3 DNA reads TGTGCCAGTAGTACGATCGACAGGGGAGATATGGCTGAAGCTTTCTTT.

This clonotype was counted a few times. The J gene is TRBJ1-5, the V gene TRBV20-1; D might be TRBD1 (5 bases). CDR1 is DFQATT, CDR2 SNEGSKA, per germline (reference sequence). This CDR3 spans 13 amino acids. The V end lost 2 bases, the J end lost 1 base, and 6 bases lay between the germline ends. CDR3 region: CSARQGSNQPQHF. The CDR3, as DNA: TGCAGTGCTAGACAGGGAAGCAATCAGCCCCAGCATTTT.

The gene calls are TRBV5-1 and TRBJ2-5; 8 nucleotides align to TRBD2. Germline CDR1 reads SGHRS; CDR2 reads YFSETQ. The V and J ends lost 0 bases and 2 bases, in that order; junction bases with no gene match: 9. The CDR3 runs to 17 residues. The CDR3 DNA is TGCGCCAGCAGCTTGGGTTACGCGGGGGGCCCGCAAGAGACCCAGTACTTC. This gives the protein CASSLGYAGGPQETQYF.

V gene TRBV10-3 combines with J gene TRBJ1-5; 7 nucleotides align to TRBD1. The CDR3 length is 16 residues. The V gene's germline CDR1 is ENHRY and CDR2 SYGVKD. V was clipped by 2 bases and J by 0 bases; unmatched bases: 4. CDR3 residues: CAISETAGGSNQPQHF. The DNA of the CDR3 is TGTGCCATCAGTGAGACCGCAGGGGGTAGCAATCAGCCCCAGCATTTT.

The V gene is TRBV28, the J gene TRBJ1-2; D not certain. Germline loops: CDR1 MDHEN, CDR2 SYDVKM. The CDR3 consists of 12 residues. V was trimmed by 4 bases and J by 7 bases, leaving 10 bases between them. The CDR3 nucleotides are TGTGCCAGCAGTTCAACTATCGGTGGCTACACCTTC. Encoded protein: CASSSTIGGYTF.

The genes are TRBV7-9 and TRBJ1-5; TRBD1 is a possible D gene (5 bases). This CDR3 has 15 amino acids. The germline V gene has CDR1 SEHNR and CDR2 FQNEAQ (reference sequence). V was trimmed by 5 bases and J by 6 bases, leaving 17 bases between them. CDR3 loop: CASSTGWGEGQPQHF. In DNA, the CDR3 is TGTGCCAGCAGCACGGGATGGGGGGAAGGTCAGCCCCAGCATTTT.

The CDR3 nucleotides read TGTGCCATCAGTGAGGGACAGGGGTCATCAGAGACCCAGTACTTC. Amino acids: CAISEGQGSSETQYF. The rearrangement links TRBV10-3 to TRBJ2-5, with TRBD1 identical over 9 bases. CDR1 and CDR2 (germline): ENHRY, SYGVKD. V shed 2 bases and J 4 bases; nucleotides not matched to a gene: 5. The CDR3 is made up of 15 amino acids.

The chain employs TRBV20-1 and TRBJ2-5; D gene unclear. This CDR3 spans 12 amino acids. Germline loops: CDR1 DFQATT, CDR2 SNEGSKA (reference sequence). Trimming took off 3 bases at V and 3 bases at J, with 8 bases between the two ends. The CDR3 nucleotides read TGCAGTGCTAGCTACCGCGAAGAGACCCAGTACTTC. Protein sequence: CSASYREETQYF.

In its sample, this clonotype was seen a few times. This rearrangement joins TRBV7-9 to TRBJ1-1; D ambiguous. This CDR3 spans 13 amino acids. Trimming shortened V by 3 bases and J by 2 bases, and 7 bases separated the two germline ends. Germline CDR1 is SEHNR and CDR2 is FQNEAQ (reference sequence). CDR3 sequence reads: CASSFYGNTEAFF. CDR3 DNA sequence: TGTGCCAGCAGCTTCTACGGAAACACTGAAGCTTTCTTT. The variable domain in full, completed from reference TRBV7-9 and TRBJ1-1, reads DTGVSQNPRHKITKRGQNVTFRCDPISEHNRLYWYRQTLGQGPEFLTYFQNEAQLEKSRLLSDRFSAERPKGSFSTLEIQRTEQGDSAMYLCASSFYGNTEAFFGQGTRLTVV.

This clonotype was picked up many times. V is TRBV7-8 and J is TRBJ1-1; 10 nucleotides match TRBD1. CDR3 size: 14 residues. V was pared by 7 bases and J by 5 bases, with 7 bases of the junction left unmatched. Germline loops: CDR1 SGHVS, CDR2 FQNEAQ. CDR3 sequence: CASTGTGVLTEAFF. CDR3 in DNA: TGTGCCAGCACTGGGACAGGGGTTTTAACTGAAGCTTTCTTT.